This TCR beta chain was found in a study of cytomegalovirus exposure and HLA in healthy donors. Study-level information: HLA-typed donors contributed 65 million to 85 million unique TCRs, which were held in an early data release. Broader study findings: Most observed TCR sequences were rare, whereas some public TCRs were detected in many donors. In a later analysis, at a false discovery rate of 0.05, roughly 17,000 TCR beta sequences matched HLA alleles. When analyzed later, the rates of TCR association showed variation by HLA locus, with DRB1 the most and HLA-C the fewest.

PCR involved 60 Vbeta and 13 Jbeta primers. Profiling relied on immunoSEQ multiplex PCR, and the TCRdb table lists in-frame clones only, not all of them. The sample consists of roughly 180,000 clones, less than 85% of them appearing once. With respect to this clone: No antigen is known for it.

From germline, CDR1 is SGHNT and CDR2 YYREEE (reference sequence). Between the trimmed V and J ends, which lost 5 bases and 6 bases, there was a span of 6 bases. The CDR3 has 12 amino acids. The source is a man aged 18 to 29 in good health and CMV-seronegative. The source material was PBMCs. This chain uses TRBV5-4 with TRBJ1-6; D not certain. In DNA form, the CDR3 reads TGTGCCAGCAGTTCTCCTAATTCACCCCTCCACTTT. This gives the protein CASSSPNSPLHF.